This T cell receptor (beta chain) is from a study of T cell responses to AZD1222 COVID-19 vaccine. Whole-study results and caveats: Donor demographics were predominantly white British with a female majority; clonal diversity may be underestimated. Targeting of unmutated variant regions was reportedly seen in nearly half of spike-specific TCRs.

Comment on this clone: Its antigen is not identified.

The CDR3 covers 15 residues. Germline V gene data show CDR1 as SGHDT and CDR2 as YYEEEE. Trimming cost V 2 bases and J 0 bases; bases outside gene matches: 2. Profiling relied on immunoSEQ multiplex PCR, and the TCRdb table lists in-frame clones only, not all of them. The sample comprises 95,000 to 130,000 clones, approximately 83% of which are singletons, and more than 3% rests with the top ten. The material was peripheral blood, obtained on day 0 of MenACWY control vaccination. The TCR was taken from an adult in good health. The rearrangement links TRBV5-6 to TRBJ1-2, with 9 bases that match TRBD1. CDR3: CASSFGTGPNYGYTF. The CDR3 DNA is TGTGCCAGCAGCTTTGGGACAGGGCCTAACTATGGCTACACCTTC.